Below, 22 T cell receptor beta chains from the same sample are listed, as sequenced in a study of blood T cells in healthy people across ages. PCR was performed a second time for roughly 7 to 11 cycles using a sample-barcoded 5' primer and a J-beta primer mix. TCRdb re-analysed the 5' RACE reads in MiXCR, keeping a single row per CDR3 protein. Of some 780,000 distinct CDR3 sequences listed, approximately 60% are singletons. The sequenced material came from blood. The receptors here all came from a middle-aged man in good health.

The table lists this clonotype with many counts. A much larger clone is a single base away; this may be a read error. The chain uses TRBV29-1 and TRBJ2-7; no clear D. Trimming pared 3 bases from V and 0 bases from J, leaving 9 bases between. The CDR3 runs 13 residues. The germline gives CDR1 SQVTM, CDR2 ANQGSEA. In DNA, the CDR3 is TGCAGCGTTGATACGGTAAACTCCTACGAGCAGTACTTC. Translation: CSVDTVNSYEQYF.

There are a few counts of this clonotype. The gene calls are TRBV12-3 or TRBV12-4 and TRBJ2-5; no clear D gene. This CDR3 has 13 amino acids. V was trimmed by 6 bases and J by 0 bases, leaving 8 bases between them. The chain's CDR3 is CASSREYQETQYF. In DNA, the CDR3 is TGTGCCAGCAGCAGAGAGTACCAAGAGACCCAGTACTTC.

In DNA form, the CDR3 reads TGTGCCAGCAGCTCCCAGGCAGGACTAAATTCACCCCTCCACTTT. It yields the protein CASSSQAGLNSPLHF. The rearrangement joins TRBV7-2 to TRBJ1-6; D is undetermined. Trimming took 4 bases from V and 7 from J, leaving 14 bases between them. The CDR3 runs 15 residues. Germline loops: CDR1 SGHTA, CDR2 FQGNSA.

For this clonotype: One end of the junction does not line up with germline, which may come from a read error. This chain connects TRBV5-6 to TRBJ2-3; tentatively, D is TRBD2 (5 bases). The CDR3 has 15 residues. CDR1 and CDR2 from the germline V gene are SGHDT and YYEEEE. CDR3 sequence: CTSSGSDLLGDTQYF. As DNA, the CDR3 is TGTACCAGCAGCGGATCGGACCTCCTGGGAGATACGCAGTATTTT.

This clonotype was detected only a few times. CDR3 sequence: CASSFGPLNEQFF. Here the CDR3 DNA reads TGTGCCAGCAGTTTCGGGCCCCTAAATGAGCAGTTCTTC. The V and J genes are TRBV12-3 or TRBV12-4 and TRBJ2-1; D ambiguous. Trimming stripped 3 bases from V and 7 bases from J, with 10 bases between. This CDR3 is built from 13 residues.

The sample holds one count of this clonotype. The V gene is TRBV28, the J gene TRBJ2-7; 8 bases agree with TRBD2. The J call may not be correct, given that the DNA end is closer to TRBJ2-5. Germline V CDR1 and CDR2: MDHEN, SYDVKM. This CDR3 has 13 amino acids. For the CDR3, the DNA is TGTGCCAGCAGAGGAGCGGGAGTGGAGACCCAGTACTTC. This gives the protein CASRGAGVETQYF.

The V gene is TRBV14, the J gene TRBJ1-1; D is perhaps TRBD1 (5 bases). V was cut by 4 bases and J by 4 bases, with 13 bases left in between. The length of the CDR3 is 14 residues. Germline assignment: CDR1 SGHDN and CDR2 FVKESK. The CDR3 nucleotides read TGTGCCAGCAGCCGACAAGTGGGGGGCACTGAAGCTTTCTTT. Translated: CASSRQVGGTEAFF.

V is TRBV24-1 and J is TRBJ2-5; TRBD2 matches 12 bases. The CDR3 covers 16 residues. The V segment lost 3 bases and the J segment 3 bases; nucleotides outside the gene matches: 4. CDR1 and CDR2 (germline): KGHDR, SFDVKD. CDR3 region: CATSDLTSGSKETQYF. Written as DNA, the CDR3 is TGTGCCACCAGTGATCTGACTAGCGGGAGTAAAGAGACCCAGTACTTC.

The chain couples TRBV7-9 to TRBJ2-3; 8 bases are shared with TRBD2. The CDR3 consists of 16 residues. The V gene's germline CDR1 is SEHNR and CDR2 FQNEAQ (reference sequence). Germline trimming cut 0 bases from V and 2 bases from J; bases unmatched to any gene: 4. CDR3 in DNA: TGTGCCAGCAGCTTAGCTTTTAGCGGGACCACAGATACGCAGTATTTT. Translating it yields CASSLAFSGTTDTQYF.

The CDR3 sequence is CATSSGQGRTYEQYF. CDR3 bases: TGTGCCACCAGCAGTGGACAGGGTAGGACCTACGAGCAGTACTTC. The chain couples TRBV15 to TRBJ2-5, with 8 positions matching TRBD1. The J call is in doubt because the DNA end fits TRBJ2-7 better. Germline CDR1 is LNHNV and CDR2 is YYDKDF (reference sequence). CDR3 length: 15 residues.

The chain links TRBV28 to TRBJ2-5; the D gene could be TRBD1 or TRBD2 (6 bases each). Germline CDR1 reads MDHEN; CDR2 reads SYDVKM. The CDR3 is 17 residues long. V lost 8 bases, J lost 4 bases, and 26 bases lay in between. The CDR3 region has the DNA TGTGCCAGCGGATACCGGGGGATGAGGGGGGCGAGAGAGACCCAGTACTTC. Translation gives CASGYRGMRGARETQYF.

This clonotype was recorded only once. The CDR3 region is CASSRPGTGVNQPQHF. The CDR3 DNA is TGTGCCAGCAGCCGTCCCGGGACAGGGGTCAATCAGCCCCAGCATTTT. This sequence joins TRBV7-8 and TRBJ1-5, with 10 bases identical to TRBD1. Per the germline V gene, CDR1 is SGHVS and CDR2 is FQNEAQ. The trim removed 5 bases at V and 3 bases at J, leaving 7 bases unmatched. CDR3 length equals 16 residues.

This chain links TRBV16 with TRBJ1-5, with a possible D match to TRBD1 (5 bases). Germline CDR1 and CDR2: KGHSY and FQNENV. V was shortened by 0 bases and J by 1 base, with 16 bases between the two germline ends. There are 18 residues in the CDR3. Here the CDR3 reads CASSQSTQGLRSNQPQHF. The CDR3 DNA is TGTGCCAGCAGCCAATCCACCCAGGGCCTAAGGAGCAATCAGCCCCAGCATTTT.

The gene calls are TRBV10-2 and TRBJ2-7; no clear D. V shed 1 base and J shed 4 bases, with 11 bases lying between them. Germline V gives CDR1 WSHSY, CDR2 SAAADI. The CDR3 covers 14 residues. CDR3 in DNA: TGCGCCAGCAGTGAGTGGGTCGGACGATACGAGCAGTACTTC. Protein sequence: CASSEWVGRYEQYF.

The J gene is TRBJ1-5, the V gene TRBV12-5, with D hard to call. CDR1 and CDR2 from the germline V gene are LGHNT and FRNRAP. The CDR3 is 13 residues long. Trimming shortened V by 7 bases and J by 4 bases, and 11 bases separated the two germline ends. CDR3 in amino acids: CASAFPGNQPQHF. The CDR3 DNA reads as TGTGCTAGTGCTTTTCCGGGTAATCAGCCCCAGCATTTT. The entire variable domain, with the rest obtained from reference TRBV12-5 and TRBJ1-5, is as follows: DARVTQTPRHKVTEMGQEVTMRCQPILGHNTVFWYRQTMMQGLELLAYFRNRAPLDDSGMPKDRFSAEMPDATLATLKIQPSEPRDSAVYFCASAFPGNQPQHFGDGTRLSIL.

The chain employs TRBV2 and TRBJ1-2; D unresolved. The V end was cut by 3 bases, the J end by 5 bases, with 13 bases between. Germline CDR1 SNHLY, CDR2 FYNNEI. The CDR3 is 14 residues long. The CDR3 region has the DNA TGTGCCAGCAGTGATAAGTTAGGGAGTTATGGCTACACCTTC. It specifies CASSDKLGSYGYTF.

This chain joins TRBV12-2 and TRBJ2-3. TRBV12-2 is a documented pseudogene. The length of the CDR3 is 11 residues. CDR3 sequence: CASRFGDTQYF. For the CDR3, the DNA is TGTGCAAGTCGCTTTGGAGATACGCAGTATTTT.

For the CDR3, the DNA is TGTGCCAGCAGTCCAACGGACAGTTTCTCCGAGCAGTACTTC. The encoded protein is CASSPTDSFSEQYF. The chain is built from TRBV12-3 or TRBV12-4 and TRBJ2-7, with a possible D match to TRBD1 (6 bases). This CDR3 is built from 14 residues. Trimming shortened V by 5 bases and J by 6 bases, and 17 bases separated the two germline ends.

The chain combines TRBV11-1 with TRBJ2-1; 9 nucleotides align to TRBD2. Germline CDR1 reads SGHAT; CDR2 reads FQDESV (reference sequence). V trimming: 5 bases; J trimming: 8 bases; junction bases outside the gene matches: 7. The CDR3 is 14 residues long. The CDR3 region has the DNA TGTGCCAGCAGCAACCTAGCGGGATCTGATGAGCAGTTCTTC. Amino acids: CASSNLAGSDEQFF.

The V and J genes are TRBV27 and TRBJ1-1, with D perhaps TRBD1 (5 bases). V was trimmed by 6 bases and J by 6 bases, leaving 14 bases between them. The CDR3 length is 13 residues. Per the germline V gene, CDR1 is MNHEY and CDR2 is SMNVEV (reference sequence). CDR3 nucleotides: TGTGCCAGCAGCCAGGGACGGATCGCTGAAGCTTTCTTT. Translating it yields CASSQGRIAEAFF.

This clonotype came up once. The CDR3 carries no conserved terminal phenylalanine or tryptophan, so it likely arises from a read error. The DNA is left out, because the CDR3 cannot be placed on it with certainty; the CDR3 is given as TCRdb lists it. V gene TRBV29-1 combines with J gene TRBJ2-5; the table calls TRBD1, which could not be checked here. CDR1 and CDR2 (germline): SQVTM, ANQGSEA. 17 amino acids form the CDR3, both terminal residues included. CDR3 amino acids: CSARHGTGGTDGYTFGS.

CDR3 nucleotides: TGTGCCAGGCGGGAGGATAGCACAGATACGCAGTATTTT. It codes for CARREDSTDTQYF. The genes are TRBV2 and TRBJ2-3; 8 nucleotides match TRBD2. Germline V gene data show CDR1 as SNHLY and CDR2 as FYNNEI. The CDR3 has 13 amino acids. J lost 0 bases, V lost 9 bases, and 2 bases had no gene match.